The 7 T cell receptor beta chains presented below share a single source sample, sequenced in a study of cytomegalovirus exposure and HLA in healthy donors. PCR primers comprised 60 Vbeta and 13 Jbeta primers. Clones were sequenced by immunoSEQ multiplex PCR, and TCRdb holds only the in-frame ones, with some missing. Of more than 110,000 clones in the sample, around 83% were seen once. The sequenced material came from PBMCs. The receptors shown here come from a male donor in good health and CMV-seropositive.

This clone was seen a handful of times. This rearrangement joins TRBV6-1 to TRBJ2-7; D is possibly TRBD2 (6 bases). Germline V lookup: CDR1 MNHNS, CDR2 SASEGT. Trimming pared 7 bases from V and 7 bases from J, leaving 17 bases between. The CDR3 length is 13 residues. The CDR3 sequence is CASTPLVGGEQYF. For the CDR3, the DNA is TGTGCCAGCACTCCTTTAGTCGGAGGGGAGCAGTACTTC.

Note on this clone: An end of the junction does not agree with germline; a read error may underlie this. The chain combines TRBV7-9 with TRBJ1-5, with D perhaps TRBD1 (6 bases). CDR1 is SEHNR and CDR2 is FQNEAQ in the germline V gene (reference sequence). This CDR3 has 12 residues. The CDR3 spells CSSTGPNQPQHF. The CDR3 DNA reads TGTTCCAGCACAGGGCCCAATCAGCCCCAGCATTTT.

The V gene is TRBV28, the J gene TRBJ2-3; D might be TRBD1 (7 bases). Trimming took off 5 bases at V and 4 bases at J, with 22 bases between the two ends. Germline V CDR1 and CDR2: MDHEN, SYDVKM. The CDR3 runs 17 residues. This CDR3 is CASSPLLVDREADTQYF. The CDR3, as DNA: TGTGCCAGCAGTCCCTTACTTGTCGACAGGGAGGCAGATACGCAGTATTTT.

This sequence joins TRBV29-1 and TRBJ1-2; 8 nucleotides line up with TRBD1. The trim removed 7 bases at V and 4 bases at J, leaving 5 bases unmatched. Germline values: CDR1 SQVTM, CDR2 ANQGSEA. The CDR3 is made up of 12 amino acids. In DNA form, the CDR3 reads TGCAGCGCCGCCGGACAGGGCTATGGCTACACCTTC. Its protein is CSAAGQGYGYTF.

This clone was seen only once. The rearrangement uses TRBV11-2 and TRBJ2-2; D remains ambiguous. This CDR3 region has 16 residues. Trimming stripped 2 bases from V and 6 bases from J, with 16 bases between. The germline CDR1 and CDR2 sequences are SGHAT and FQNNGV. The CDR3 sequence: CASSLFADPKAGELFF. The CDR3 region has the DNA TGTGCCAGCAGCTTATTTGCGGATCCCAAGGCCGGGGAGCTGTTTTTT.

The chain has TRBV27 and TRBJ2-1; D is perhaps TRBD2 (6 bases). The V gene lost 4 bases and the J gene lost 5 bases, with 9 bases spanning the gap. This CDR3 has 13 residues. Germline CDR1 is MNHEY and CDR2 is SMNVEV (reference sequence). CDR3 residues: CASSSGLNNEQFF. In nucleotides, the CDR3 is TGTGCCAGCAGTTCGGGACTTAACAATGAGCAGTTCTTC.

In its sample, this clone was seen once. V is TRBV28 and J is TRBJ2-7; possible D gene TRBD1, 5 bases. The CDR3 totals 14 residues. Germline V CDR1 and CDR2: MDHEN, SYDVKM. V lost 7 bases and J lost 4, with 17 bases in between. CDR3 DNA: TGTGCCAGCAATCCCCGACAGCGTGTGTACGAGCAGTACTTC. Translated: CASNPRQRVYEQYF. The full variable domain, its missing parts supplied by reference TRBV28 and TRBJ2-7, is DVKVTQSSRYLVKRTGEKVFLECVQDMDHENMFWYRQDPGLGLRLIYFSYDVKMKEKGDIPEGYSVSREKKERFSLILESASTNQTSMYLCASNPRQRVYEQYFGPGTRLTVT.